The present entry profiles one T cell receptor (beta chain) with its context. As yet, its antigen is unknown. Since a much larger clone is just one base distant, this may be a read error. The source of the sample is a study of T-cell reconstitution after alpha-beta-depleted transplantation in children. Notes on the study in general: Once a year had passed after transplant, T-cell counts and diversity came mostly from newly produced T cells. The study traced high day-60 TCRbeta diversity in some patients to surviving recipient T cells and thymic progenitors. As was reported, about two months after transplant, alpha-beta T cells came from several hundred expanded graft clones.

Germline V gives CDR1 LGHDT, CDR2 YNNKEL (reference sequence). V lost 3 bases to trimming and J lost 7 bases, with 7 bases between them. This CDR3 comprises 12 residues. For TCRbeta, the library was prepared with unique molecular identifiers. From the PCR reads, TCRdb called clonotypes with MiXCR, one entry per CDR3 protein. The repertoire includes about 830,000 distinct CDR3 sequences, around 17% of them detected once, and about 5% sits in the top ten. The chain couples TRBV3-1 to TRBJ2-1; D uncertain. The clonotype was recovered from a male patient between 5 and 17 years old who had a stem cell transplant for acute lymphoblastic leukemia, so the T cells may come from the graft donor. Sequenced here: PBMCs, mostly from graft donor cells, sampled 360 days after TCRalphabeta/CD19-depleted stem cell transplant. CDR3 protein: CASSHQMNEQFF. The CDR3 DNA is TGTGCCAGCAGCCACCAGATGAATGAGCAGTTCTTC.